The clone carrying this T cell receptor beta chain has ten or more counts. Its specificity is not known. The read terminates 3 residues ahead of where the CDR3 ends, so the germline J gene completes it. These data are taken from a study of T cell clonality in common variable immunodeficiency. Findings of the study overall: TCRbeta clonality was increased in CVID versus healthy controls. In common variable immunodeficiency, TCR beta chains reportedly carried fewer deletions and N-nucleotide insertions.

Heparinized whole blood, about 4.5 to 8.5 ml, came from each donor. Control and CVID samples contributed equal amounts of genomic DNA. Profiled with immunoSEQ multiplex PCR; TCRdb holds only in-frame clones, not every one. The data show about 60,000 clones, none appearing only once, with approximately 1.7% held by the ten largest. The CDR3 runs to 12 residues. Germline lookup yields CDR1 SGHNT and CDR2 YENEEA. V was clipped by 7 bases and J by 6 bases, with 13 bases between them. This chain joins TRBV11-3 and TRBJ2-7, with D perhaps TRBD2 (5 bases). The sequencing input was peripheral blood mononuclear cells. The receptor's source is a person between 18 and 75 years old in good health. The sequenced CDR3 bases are TGTGCCAGCACCGGGGATGGGGTCGAG. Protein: CASTGDGVE. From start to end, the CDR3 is CASTGDGVEQYF.